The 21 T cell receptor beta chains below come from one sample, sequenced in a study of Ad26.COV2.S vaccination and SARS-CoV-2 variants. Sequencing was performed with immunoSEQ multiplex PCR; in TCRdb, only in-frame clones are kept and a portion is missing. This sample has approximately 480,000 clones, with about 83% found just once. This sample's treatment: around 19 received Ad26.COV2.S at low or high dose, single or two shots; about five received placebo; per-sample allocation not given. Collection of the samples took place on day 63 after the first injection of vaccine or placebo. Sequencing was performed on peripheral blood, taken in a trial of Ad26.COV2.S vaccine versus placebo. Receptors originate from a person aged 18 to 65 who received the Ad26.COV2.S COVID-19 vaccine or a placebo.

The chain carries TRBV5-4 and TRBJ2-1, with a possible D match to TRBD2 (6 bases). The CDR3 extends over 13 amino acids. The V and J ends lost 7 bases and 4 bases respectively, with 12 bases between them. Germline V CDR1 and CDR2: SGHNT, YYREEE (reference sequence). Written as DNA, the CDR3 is TGTGCCAGCTCCCTGGGGGGATACAATGAGCAGTTCTTC. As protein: CASSLGGYNEQFF.

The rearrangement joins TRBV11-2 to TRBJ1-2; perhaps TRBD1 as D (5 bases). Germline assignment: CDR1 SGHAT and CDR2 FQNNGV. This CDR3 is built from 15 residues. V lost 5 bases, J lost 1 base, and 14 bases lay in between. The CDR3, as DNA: TGTGCCAGCAGCGACCGACAGAGAAATAACTATGGCTACACCTTC. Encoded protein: CASSDRQRNNYGYTF.

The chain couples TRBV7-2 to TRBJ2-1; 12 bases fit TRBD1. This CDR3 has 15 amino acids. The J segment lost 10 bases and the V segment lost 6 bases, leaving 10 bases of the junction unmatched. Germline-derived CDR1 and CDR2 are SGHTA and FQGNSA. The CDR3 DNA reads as TGTGCCAGCAGTCTCGGGACAGGGGGCCGGGGGGAGCAGTTCTTC. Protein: CASSLGTGGRGEQFF.

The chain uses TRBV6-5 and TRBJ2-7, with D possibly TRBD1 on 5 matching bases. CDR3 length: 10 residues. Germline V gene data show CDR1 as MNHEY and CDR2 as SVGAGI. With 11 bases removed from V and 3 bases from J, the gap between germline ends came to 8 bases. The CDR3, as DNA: TGTGCCGCACAGGACTACGAGCAGTACTTC. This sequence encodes CAAQDYEQYF.

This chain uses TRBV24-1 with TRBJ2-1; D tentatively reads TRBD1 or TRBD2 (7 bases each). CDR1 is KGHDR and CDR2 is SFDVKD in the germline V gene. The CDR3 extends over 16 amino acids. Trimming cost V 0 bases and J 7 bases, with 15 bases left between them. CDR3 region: CATSDLGEGAKNEQFF. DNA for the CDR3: TGTGCCACCAGTGATTTGGGGGAGGGGGCTAAAAATGAGCAGTTCTTC.

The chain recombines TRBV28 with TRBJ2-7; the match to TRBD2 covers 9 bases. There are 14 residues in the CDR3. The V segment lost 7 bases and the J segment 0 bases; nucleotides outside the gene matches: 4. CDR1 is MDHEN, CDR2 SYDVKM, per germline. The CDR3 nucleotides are TGTGCCAGCACCCTTAGCGGGAGCTCCTACGAGCAGTACTTC. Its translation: CASTLSGSSYEQYF.

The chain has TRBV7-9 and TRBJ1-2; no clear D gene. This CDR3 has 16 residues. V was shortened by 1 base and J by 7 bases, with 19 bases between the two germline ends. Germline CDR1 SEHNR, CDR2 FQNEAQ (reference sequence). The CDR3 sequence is CASSLGVLGRFGGYTF. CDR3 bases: TGTGCCAGCAGCTTAGGCGTCCTCGGCAGGTTCGGTGGCTACACCTTC.

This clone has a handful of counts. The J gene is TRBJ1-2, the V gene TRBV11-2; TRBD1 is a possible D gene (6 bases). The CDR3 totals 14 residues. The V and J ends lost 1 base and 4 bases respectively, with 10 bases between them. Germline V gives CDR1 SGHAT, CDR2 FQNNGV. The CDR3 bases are TGTGCCAGCAGCTTAGGGACAGCCTTCTATGGCTACACCTTC. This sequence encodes CASSLGTAFYGYTF.

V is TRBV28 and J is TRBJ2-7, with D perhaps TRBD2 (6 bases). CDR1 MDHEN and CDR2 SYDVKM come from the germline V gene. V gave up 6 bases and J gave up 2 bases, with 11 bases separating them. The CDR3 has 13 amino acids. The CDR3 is CASRRGLTYEQYF. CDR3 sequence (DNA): TGTGCCAGCAGAAGAGGACTAACCTACGAGCAGTACTTC.

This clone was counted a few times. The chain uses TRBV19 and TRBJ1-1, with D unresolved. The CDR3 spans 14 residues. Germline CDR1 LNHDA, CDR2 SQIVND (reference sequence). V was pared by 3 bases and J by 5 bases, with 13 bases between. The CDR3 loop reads CASSMLAIRTEAFF. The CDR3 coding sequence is TGTGCCAGTAGTATGCTGGCCATAAGGACTGAAGCTTTCTTT.

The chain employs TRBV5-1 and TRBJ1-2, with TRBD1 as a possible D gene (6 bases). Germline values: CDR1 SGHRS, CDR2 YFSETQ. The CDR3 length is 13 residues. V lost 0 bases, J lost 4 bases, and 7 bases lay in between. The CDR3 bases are TGCGCCAGCAGCTTGGACAGGGCCTATGGCTACACCTTC. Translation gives CASSLDRAYGYTF.

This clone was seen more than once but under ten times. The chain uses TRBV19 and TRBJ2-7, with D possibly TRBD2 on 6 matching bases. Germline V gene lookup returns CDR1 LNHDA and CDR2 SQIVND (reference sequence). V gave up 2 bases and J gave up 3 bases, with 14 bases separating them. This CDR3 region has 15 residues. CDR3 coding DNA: TGTGCCAGTAGTATAATGTCGGGGGTAATCTACGAGCAGTACTTC. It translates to CASSIMSGVIYEQYF.

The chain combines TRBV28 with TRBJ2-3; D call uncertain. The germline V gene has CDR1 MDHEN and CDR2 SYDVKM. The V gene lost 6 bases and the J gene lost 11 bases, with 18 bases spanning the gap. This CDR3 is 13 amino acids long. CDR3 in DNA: TGTGCCAGCAGCCTTGTCCCCCCGGGCGGGCAGTATTTT. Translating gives CASSLVPPGGQYF.

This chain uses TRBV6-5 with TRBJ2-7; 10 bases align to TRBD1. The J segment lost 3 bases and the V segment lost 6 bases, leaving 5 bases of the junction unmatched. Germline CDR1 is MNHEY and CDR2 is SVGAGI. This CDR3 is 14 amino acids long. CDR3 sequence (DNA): TGTGCCAGCAGCCGGACAGGGGGATTCTACGAGCAGTACTTC. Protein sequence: CASSRTGGFYEQYF.

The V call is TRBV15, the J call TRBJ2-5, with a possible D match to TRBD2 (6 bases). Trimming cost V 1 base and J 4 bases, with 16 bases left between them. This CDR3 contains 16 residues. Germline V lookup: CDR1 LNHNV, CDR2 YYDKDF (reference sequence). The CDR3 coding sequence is TGTGCCACCAGCAGAGTTCACCAACTGGGAGGAGAGACCCAGTACTTC. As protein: CATSRVHQLGGETQYF.

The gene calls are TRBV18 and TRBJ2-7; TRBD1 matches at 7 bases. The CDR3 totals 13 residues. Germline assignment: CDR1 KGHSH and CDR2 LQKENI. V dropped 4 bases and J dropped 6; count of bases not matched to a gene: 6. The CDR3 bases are TGTGCCAGCTCACTACAGGGGATGAGCGAGCAGTACTTC. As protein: CASSLQGMSEQYF.

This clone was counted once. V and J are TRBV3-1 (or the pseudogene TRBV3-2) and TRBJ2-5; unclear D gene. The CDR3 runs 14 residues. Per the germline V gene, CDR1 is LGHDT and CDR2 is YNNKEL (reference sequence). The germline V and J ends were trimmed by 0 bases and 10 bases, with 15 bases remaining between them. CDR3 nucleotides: TGTGCCAGCAGCCAAGATCACAACCTAGGGTTCCAGTACTTC. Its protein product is CASSQDHNLGFQYF.

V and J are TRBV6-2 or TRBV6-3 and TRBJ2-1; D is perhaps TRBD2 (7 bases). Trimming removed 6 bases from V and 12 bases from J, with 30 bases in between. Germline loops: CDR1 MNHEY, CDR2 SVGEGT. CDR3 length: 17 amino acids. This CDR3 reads CASSTRRGQVLVIRQFF. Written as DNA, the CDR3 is TGTGCCAGCAGCACCCGGCGGGGGCAGGTCCTGGTCATTCGGCAGTTCTTC.

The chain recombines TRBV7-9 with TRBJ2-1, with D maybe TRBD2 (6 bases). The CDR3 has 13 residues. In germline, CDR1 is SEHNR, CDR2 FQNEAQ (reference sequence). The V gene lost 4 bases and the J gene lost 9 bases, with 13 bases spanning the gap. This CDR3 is CASSSPAGSEQFF. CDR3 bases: TGTGCCAGCAGCTCCCCGGCGGGATCTGAGCAGTTCTTC. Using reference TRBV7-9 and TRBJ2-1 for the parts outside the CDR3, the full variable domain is DTGVSQNPRHKITKRGQNVTFRCDPISEHNRLYWYRQTLGQGPEFLTYFQNEAQLEKSRLLSDRFSAERPKGSFSTLEIQRTEQGDSAMYLCASSSPAGSEQFFGPGTRLTVL.

CDR3 sequence reads: CASSSRRGKGTEAFF. The CDR3 nucleotides are TGTGCCAGCAGTTCACGACGGGGCAAGGGCACTGAAGCTTTCTTT. The genes are TRBV27 and TRBJ1-1, with D possibly matching TRBD1 (5 bases). The germline CDR1 and CDR2 sequences are MNHEY and SMNVEV (reference sequence). The CDR3 length is 15 residues. V was shortened by 4 bases and J by 4 bases, with 16 bases between the two germline ends.

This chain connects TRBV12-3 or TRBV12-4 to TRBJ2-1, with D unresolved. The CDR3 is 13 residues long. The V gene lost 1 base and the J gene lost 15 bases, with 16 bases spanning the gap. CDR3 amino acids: CASSLVANGGRFF. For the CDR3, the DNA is TGTGCCAGCAGTTTAGTGGCAAATGGTGGTCGGTTCTTC.